This entry concerns a single T cell receptor beta chain. Its antigen is unidentified. The data originate from a study of CD8+CD57+ T cells in acquired aplastic anemia. In the study overall: DNA from sorted CD4+ and CD8+ cells averaged around 3 ug.

Previously, flow cytometry had revealed CD8+CD57+ cell expansion in the patients chosen for sequencing. General study results and limits: Some 28 CD8+ CDR3 sequences occurred in both the patients and the controls.

The CDR3 loop spans 13 amino acids. Germline assignment: CDR1 DFQATT and CDR2 SNEGSKA (reference sequence). V lost 6 bases to trimming and J lost 1 base, with 10 bases between them. Profiling that covered TCR beta VDJ and CDR3 relied on genomic DNA as its template. TCRdb analysed the reads with MiXCR anew, one entry per CDR3 protein. The sample includes some 180,000 distinct CDR3 sequences, approximately 48% seen only once; the top ten take around 13%. The rearrangement uses TRBV20-1 and TRBJ1-5; possibly TRBD1 for D (5 bases). This receptor was obtained from a human donor with aplastic anemia. Sample: sorted CD4+, CD8+, or CD8+CD57+ T cells (not recorded which) from PBMCs. Here the CDR3 reads CSAIGDSNQPQHF. The CDR3 DNA reads as TGCAGTGCGATAGGGGACAGCAATCAGCCCCAGCATTTT.